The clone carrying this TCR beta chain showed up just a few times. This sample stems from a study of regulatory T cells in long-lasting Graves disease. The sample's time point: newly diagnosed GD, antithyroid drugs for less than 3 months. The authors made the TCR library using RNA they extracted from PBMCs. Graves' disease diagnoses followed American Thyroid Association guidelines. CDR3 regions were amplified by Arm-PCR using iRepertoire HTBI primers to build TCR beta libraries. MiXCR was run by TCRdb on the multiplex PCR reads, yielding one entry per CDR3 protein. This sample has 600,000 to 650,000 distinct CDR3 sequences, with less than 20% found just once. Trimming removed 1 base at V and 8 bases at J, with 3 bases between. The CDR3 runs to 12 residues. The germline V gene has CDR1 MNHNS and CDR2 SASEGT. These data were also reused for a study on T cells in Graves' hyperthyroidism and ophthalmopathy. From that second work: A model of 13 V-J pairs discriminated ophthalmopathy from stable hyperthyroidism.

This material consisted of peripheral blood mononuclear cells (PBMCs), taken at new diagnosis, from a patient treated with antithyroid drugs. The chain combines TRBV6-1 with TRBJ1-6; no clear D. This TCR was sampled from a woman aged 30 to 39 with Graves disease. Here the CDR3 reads CASSEGYSPLHF. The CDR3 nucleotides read TGTGCCAGCAGTGAAGGGTATTCACCCCTCCACTTT.